The text below deals with one T cell receptor beta chain. What it binds is unknown. The ends were cut back, 1 base at V and 5 bases at J, with 16 bases in the middle. The CDR3 has 16 amino acids. Germline CDR1 and CDR2: LGHNT and FRNRAP. Some clones are missing from TCRdb's copy, which holds only in-frame ones; the method was immunoSEQ multiplex PCR. The profile shows 70,000 to 75,000 clones, about 65% of them singletons. The data originate from a study of vaccination effects on CD4 cells after COVID-19. ViraFEST assay sequencing came after antigen-specific CD4+ T cells were expanded with viral peptide pools. At the end of roughly ten days of culture, CD4+ T cells were isolated. Vaccinees lacked prior SARS-CoV-2 infection and tested negative for nucleocapsid antibodies. A density of around 2 million PBMC per well was used; these cells were cultured with 10 IU/ml IL-2 and about 10 ug/ml peptides. Cells had half their medium changed to IL-2 medium on days 3 and 7.

Study-level results: Healthy vaccinees' vaccine-induced clones included only 1 of 255 that recognized common cold coronaviruses.

This chain uses TRBV12-5 with TRBJ2-3; TRBD2 might be the D (6 bases). This specimen was CD4+ T cells from PBMCs cultured with HCoV-OC43 spike peptides, taken before COVID-19 vaccination. Subset of the sample: HCoV-OC43 spike overlapping peptide pool stimulation. The TCR sequence derives from a human donor who received a COVID-19 vaccine. CDR3 loop: CASGLGGGLAGDTQYF. The CDR3 DNA follows: TGTGCTAGTGGTTTGGGGGGAGGACTGGCGGGAGATACGCAGTATTTT.